The 8 T cell receptor beta chains in this list originate from one sample, sequenced in a study of PD-1 blockade in classical Hodgkin lymphoma. Indicated time point: cycle 4 day 1 (C4D1), after 5 to 7 weeks of nivolumab. Each patient's relapse followed autologous stem cell transplantation, and brentuximab vedotin exposure varied. Produced via immunoSEQ multiplex PCR; TCRdb's table is partial and in-frame only. The table shows approximately 52,000 clones, with 86% occurring only once. The material sequenced was peripheral blood mononuclear cells (PBMCs), taken before the fourth cycle of nivolumab. These receptors all stem from a human donor with classical Hodgkin lymphoma.

This chain links TRBV10-3 with TRBJ1-5, with D uncertain. CDR1 ENHRY and CDR2 SYGVKD come from the germline V gene. The V gene lost 6 bases and the J gene lost 5 bases, with 11 bases spanning the gap. The CDR3 has 13 amino acids. This CDR3 is CAIRGREDQPQHF. The CDR3, as DNA: TGTGCCATCAGGGGGAGGGAGGATCAGCCCCAGCATTTT.

The rearrangement links TRBV6-5 to TRBJ2-7, with D perhaps given as TRBD1 or TRBD2 (5 bases each). V gave up 3 bases and J gave up 0 bases, with 12 bases separating them. The length of the CDR3 is 15 residues. Germline CDR1 and CDR2: MNHEY and SVGAGI. The CDR3 spells CASSYLPGSSYEQYF. As DNA, the CDR3 is TGTGCCAGCAGTTATCTGCCAGGGAGCTCCTACGAGCAGTACTTC.

This chain uses TRBV19 with TRBJ2-7; D unresolved. This CDR3 contains 15 residues. Germline CDR1 LNHDA, CDR2 SQIVND (reference sequence). V was trimmed by 0 bases and J by 0 bases, leaving 9 bases between them. The CDR3 is CASSIDVSSSYEQYF. For the CDR3, the DNA is TGTGCCAGTAGTATAGACGTGTCTAGCTCCTACGAGCAGTACTTC.

V gene TRBV5-8 combines with J gene TRBJ1-2; D remains ambiguous. Germline V lookup: CDR1 SGHTS, CDR2 YDEGEE. The V gene lost 0 bases and the J gene lost 5 bases, with 14 bases spanning the gap. The CDR3 has 15 amino acids. CDR3 sequence reads: CASSLGVGSGYGYTF. The CDR3 region has the DNA TGTGCCAGCAGCTTGGGAGTAGGGAGCGGATATGGCTACACCTTC. The whole variable domain, remainder taken from reference TRBV5-8 and TRBJ1-2, is EAGVTQSPTHLIKTRGQQATLRCSPISGHTSVYWYQQALGLGLQFLLWYDEGEERNRGNFPPRFSGRQFPNYSSELNVNALELEDSALYLCASSLGVGSGYGYTFGSGTRLTVV.

The genes are TRBV5-5 and TRBJ2-7; weak D call: TRBD1 (6 bases). The CDR3 has 15 amino acids. V lost 0 bases and J 3 bases, leaving 13 bases between the germline ends. Germline V gene sequence: CDR1 SGHKS, CDR2 YYEKEE (reference sequence). The CDR3 nucleotides are TGTGCCAGCAGCTTGGAGGCAGGGGCCAGCTACGAGCAGTACTTC. Translation: CASSLEAGASYEQYF.

The chain combines TRBV7-2 with TRBJ2-2, with D tentatively TRBD1 or TRBD2 (5 bases each). Germline CDR1 SGHTA, CDR2 FQGNSA. CDR3 length: 16 residues. The V and J ends lost 1 base and 6 bases respectively, with 15 bases between them. The CDR3 DNA reads TGTGCCAGCAGCTTAGTGGCCGGGGCCGCTCCCGGGGAGCTGTTTTTT. It codes for CASSLVAGAAPGELFF.

This chain connects TRBV6-6 to TRBJ1-1; perhaps TRBD1 as D (6 bases). This CDR3 has 14 amino acids. V gave up 4 bases and J gave up 9 bases, with 18 bases separating them. CDR1 is MNHNY and CDR2 is SVGAGI in the germline V gene (reference sequence). CDR3 DNA sequence: TGTGCCAGCAGTTCCCTAGGGGGGGCCGGAAAAGCTTTCTTT. Encoded protein: CASSSLGGAGKAFF.

This chain uses TRBV5-1 with TRBJ1-1; 7 bases map to TRBD1. CDR3 size: 11 residues. CDR1 is SGHRS and CDR2 is YFSETQ in the germline V gene. With 10 bases clipped from V and 1 base from J, the junction kept 1 base outside the gene matches. The CDR3 bases are TGCGCCCGGACAGGGAACACTGAAGCTTTCTTT. Translated: CARTGNTEAFF.